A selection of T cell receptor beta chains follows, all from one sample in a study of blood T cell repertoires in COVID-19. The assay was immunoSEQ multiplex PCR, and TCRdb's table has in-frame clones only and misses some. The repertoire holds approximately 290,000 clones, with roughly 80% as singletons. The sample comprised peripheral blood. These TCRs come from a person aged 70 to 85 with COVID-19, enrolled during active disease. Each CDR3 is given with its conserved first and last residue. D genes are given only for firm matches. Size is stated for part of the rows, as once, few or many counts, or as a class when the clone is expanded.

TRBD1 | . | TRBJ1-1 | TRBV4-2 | CASSQDGTGPNTEAFF
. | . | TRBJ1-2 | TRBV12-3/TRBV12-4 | CASSSGRSGGYTF
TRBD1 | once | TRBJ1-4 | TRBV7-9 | CASSQRTGTNEKLFF
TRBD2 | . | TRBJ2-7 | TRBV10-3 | CAIKLAGIHYEQYF
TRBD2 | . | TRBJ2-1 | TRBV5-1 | CASQSRNRLAGSEQFF
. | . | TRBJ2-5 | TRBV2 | CASSEGLDWRAQYF
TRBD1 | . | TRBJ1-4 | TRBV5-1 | CASSEGQYNEKLFF
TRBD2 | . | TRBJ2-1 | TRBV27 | CASSPGLAGASSYNEQFF
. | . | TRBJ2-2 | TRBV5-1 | CASRRQGSTGELFF
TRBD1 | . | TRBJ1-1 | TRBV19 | CATNRGSRRTEAFF
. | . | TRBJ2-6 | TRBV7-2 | CASSQTSQGGLSGANVLTF
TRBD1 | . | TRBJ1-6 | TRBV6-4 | CASSDRDRVSYNSPLHF
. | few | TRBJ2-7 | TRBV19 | CASSRAVSYEQYF
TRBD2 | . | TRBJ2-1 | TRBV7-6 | CASSPGLATHNEQFF
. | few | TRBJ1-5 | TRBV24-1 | CATSDAGYQPQHF
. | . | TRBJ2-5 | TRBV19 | CASSIDGLAEETQYF
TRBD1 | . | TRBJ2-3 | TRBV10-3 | CAISESGQIRTDTQYF
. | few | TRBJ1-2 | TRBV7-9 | CASSPTGSGYTF
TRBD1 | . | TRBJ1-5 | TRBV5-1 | CASSPKRQGVHSNQPQHF
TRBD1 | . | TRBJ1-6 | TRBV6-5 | CATEQGPNSPLHF
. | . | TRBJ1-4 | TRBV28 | CASSSPSGFNEKLFF
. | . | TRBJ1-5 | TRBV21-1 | CASSKSRRGQGRVNQPQHF
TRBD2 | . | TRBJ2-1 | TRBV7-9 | CASSLLGLALTSSYNEQFF
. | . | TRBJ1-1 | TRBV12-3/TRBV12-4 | CASSLQGEVSAFF
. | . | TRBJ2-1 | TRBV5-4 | CASSKPGFSSYNEQFF
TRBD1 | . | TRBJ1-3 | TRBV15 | CATSPTQGFGNTIYF
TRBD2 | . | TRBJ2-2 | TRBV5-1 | CASSQFGTSGRSGTGELFF
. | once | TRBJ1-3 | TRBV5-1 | CASSLEGGREGYTIYF
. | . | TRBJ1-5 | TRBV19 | CASRRTAHSNQPQHF
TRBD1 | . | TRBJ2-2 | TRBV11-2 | CASSLGTGGYGGELFF
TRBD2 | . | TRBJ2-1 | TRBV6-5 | CASSYGVGELAGGQFF
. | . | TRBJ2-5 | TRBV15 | CATSRDLAQETQYF
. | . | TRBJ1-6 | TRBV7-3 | CASSQYSSSYNSPLHF
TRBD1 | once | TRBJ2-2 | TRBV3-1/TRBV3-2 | CASSQEQGEPGELFF
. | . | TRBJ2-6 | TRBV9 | CASTPGPLRSGANVLTF
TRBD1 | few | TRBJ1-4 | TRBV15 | CATSRTGGKLFF
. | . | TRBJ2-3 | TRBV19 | CASSKTGEAQYF
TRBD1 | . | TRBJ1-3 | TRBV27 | CARLCIRQGGSGNTIYF
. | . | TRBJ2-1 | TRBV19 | CASTTGTRTNNEQFF
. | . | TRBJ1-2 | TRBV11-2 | CASSRGFGYGYTF
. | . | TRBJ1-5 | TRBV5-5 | CASSPTGTSISGQPQHF
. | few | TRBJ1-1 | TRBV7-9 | CASSPVGRENTEAFF
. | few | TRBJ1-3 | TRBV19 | CASSIRPGMVSGNTIYF
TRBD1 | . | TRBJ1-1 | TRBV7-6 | CASSLVAGGLMNTEAFF
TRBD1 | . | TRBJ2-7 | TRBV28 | CASSQPSGAGTGSYEQYF
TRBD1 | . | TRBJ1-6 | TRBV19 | CASKSGGNSPLHF
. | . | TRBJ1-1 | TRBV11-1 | CASRGIMNTEAFF
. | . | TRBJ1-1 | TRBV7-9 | CASSRQPNTEAFF
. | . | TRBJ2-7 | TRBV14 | CASSLFFYEQYF
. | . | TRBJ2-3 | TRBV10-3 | CAISEGDVDTQYF
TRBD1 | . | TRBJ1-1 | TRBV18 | CASSPPRTGGITEAFF
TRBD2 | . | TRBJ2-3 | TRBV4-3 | CASSQERSGGTSTDTQYF
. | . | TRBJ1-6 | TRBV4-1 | CASSQEGGLDGFTLHF
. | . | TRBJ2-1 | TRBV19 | CASSYRGPGVFIGDEQFF
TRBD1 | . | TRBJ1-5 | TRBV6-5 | CASSGQERWWQPQHF
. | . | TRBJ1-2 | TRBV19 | CASNRGGPPSTDGYTF